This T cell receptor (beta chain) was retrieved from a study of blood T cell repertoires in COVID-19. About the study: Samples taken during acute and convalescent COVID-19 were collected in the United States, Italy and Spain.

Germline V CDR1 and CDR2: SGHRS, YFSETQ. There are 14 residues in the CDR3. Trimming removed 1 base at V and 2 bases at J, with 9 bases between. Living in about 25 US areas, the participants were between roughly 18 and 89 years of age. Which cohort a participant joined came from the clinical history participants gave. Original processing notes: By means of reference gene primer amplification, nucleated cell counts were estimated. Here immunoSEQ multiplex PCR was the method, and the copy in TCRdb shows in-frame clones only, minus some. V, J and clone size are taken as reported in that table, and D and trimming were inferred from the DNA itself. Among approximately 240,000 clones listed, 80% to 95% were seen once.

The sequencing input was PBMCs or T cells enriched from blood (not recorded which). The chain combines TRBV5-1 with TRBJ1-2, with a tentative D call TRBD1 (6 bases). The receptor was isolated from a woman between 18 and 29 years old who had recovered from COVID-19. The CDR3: CASSLTTGNYGYTF. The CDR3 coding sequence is TGCGCCAGCAGCTTGACAACAGGGAACTATGGCTACACCTTC.